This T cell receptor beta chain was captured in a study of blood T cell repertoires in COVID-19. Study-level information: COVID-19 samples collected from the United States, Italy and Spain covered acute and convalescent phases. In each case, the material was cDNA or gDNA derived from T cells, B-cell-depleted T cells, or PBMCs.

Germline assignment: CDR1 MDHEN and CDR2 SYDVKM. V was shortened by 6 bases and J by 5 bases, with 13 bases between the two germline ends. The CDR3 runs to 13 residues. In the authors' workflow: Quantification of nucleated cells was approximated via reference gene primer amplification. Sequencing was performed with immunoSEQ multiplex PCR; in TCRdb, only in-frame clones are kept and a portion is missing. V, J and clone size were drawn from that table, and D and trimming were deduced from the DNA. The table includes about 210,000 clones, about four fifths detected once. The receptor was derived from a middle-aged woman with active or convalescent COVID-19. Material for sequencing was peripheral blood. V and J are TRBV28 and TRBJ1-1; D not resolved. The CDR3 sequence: CASSSRPRTEAFF. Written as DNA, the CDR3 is TGTGCCAGCAGCTCTAGACCGCGAACTGAAGCTTTCTTT. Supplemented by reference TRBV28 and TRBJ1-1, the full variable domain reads DVKVTQSSRYLVKRTGEKVFLECVQDMDHENMFWYRQDPGLGLRLIYFSYDVKMKEKGDIPEGYSVSREKKERFSLILESASTNQTSMYLCASSSRPRTEAFFGQGTRLTVV.